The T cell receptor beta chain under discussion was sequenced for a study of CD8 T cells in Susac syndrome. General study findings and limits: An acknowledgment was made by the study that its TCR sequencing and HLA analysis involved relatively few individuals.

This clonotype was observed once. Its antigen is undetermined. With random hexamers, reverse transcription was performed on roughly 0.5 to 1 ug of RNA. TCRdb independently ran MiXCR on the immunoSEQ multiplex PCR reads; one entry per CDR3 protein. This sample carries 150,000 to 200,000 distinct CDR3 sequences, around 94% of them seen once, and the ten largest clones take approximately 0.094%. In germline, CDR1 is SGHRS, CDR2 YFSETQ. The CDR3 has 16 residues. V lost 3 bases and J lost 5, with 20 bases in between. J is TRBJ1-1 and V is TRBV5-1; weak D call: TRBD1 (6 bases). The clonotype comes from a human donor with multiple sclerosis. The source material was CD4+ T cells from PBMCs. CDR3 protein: CASSSDPQGFGTEAFF. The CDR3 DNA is TGCGCCAGCAGCTCCGACCCCCAGGGGTTTGGGACTGAAGCTTTCTTT.